The 27 T cell receptor beta chains below come from one sample, sequenced in a study of T cells in Graves' hyperthyroidism and ophthalmopathy. The source material, RNA transcripts, was used to amplify TCR beta CDR3 regions. An initial round of RT-PCR targeting the TCR CDR3 relied on the HTBI primer set. TCRdb independently ran MiXCR on the multiplex PCR reads; one entry per CDR3 protein. The table records more than 50,000 distinct CDR3 sequences, just under 50% of them present only once. Sequencing used blood. The receptors stem from a woman aged 25-40 years with Graves' ophthalmopathy.

This clonotype showed up many times. The rearrangement links TRBV6-1 to TRBJ2-5, with unresolved D. V was clipped by 2 bases and J by 5 bases, with 9 bases between them. CDR3 size: 13 residues. Germline V CDR1 and CDR2: MNHNS, SASEGT. The CDR3 DNA reads as TGTGCCAGCAGTGAACTCGGATGGGAGACCCAGTACTTC. Protein product: CASSELGWETQYF.

CDR3 bases: TGTGCCAGCAGCTTCGGACAGGGACGCAATGAGCAGTTCTTC. It codes for CASSFGQGRNEQFF. The J gene is TRBJ2-1, the V gene TRBV7-3; 8 nucleotides line up with TRBD1. There are 14 residues in the CDR3. Per the germline V gene, CDR1 is SGHTA and CDR2 is FQGTGA. The V gene end was trimmed by 3 bases and the J gene end by 6 bases; junction bases not matched to a gene: 4.

V and J are TRBV25-1 and TRBJ2-3; 10 positions agree with TRBD2. The CDR3 spans 16 residues. V dropped 7 bases and J dropped 2; count of bases not matched to a gene: 9. Germline lookup yields CDR1 MGHDK and CDR2 SYGVNS. The CDR3 nucleotides read TGTGCCAGCATTGGTTCTAGCGGGAGCCCCACAGATACGCAGTATTTT. This codes for CASIGSSGSPTDTQYF. Full variable domain (rest looked up from reference TRBV25-1 and TRBJ2-3): EADIYQTPRYLVIGTGKKITLECSQTMGHDKMYWYQQDPGMELHLIHYSYGVNSTEKGDLSSESTVSRIRTEHFPLTLESARPSHTSQYLCASIGSSGSPTDTQYFGPGTRLTVL.

The rearrangement uses TRBV25-1 and TRBJ2-3; tentatively, D is TRBD1 (5 bases). Germline values: CDR1 MGHDK, CDR2 SYGVNS. This CDR3 is 12 amino acids long. Trimming left V 6 bases short and J 10 bases short, with 14 bases between. Here the CDR3 DNA reads TGTGCCAGCAGAGGGGTTACTGGGTCGCAGTATTTT. Protein product: CASRGVTGSQYF. Combining the CDR3 with reference TRBV25-1 and TRBJ2-3 gives the whole variable domain EADIYQTPRYLVIGTGKKITLECSQTMGHDKMYWYQQDPGMELHLIHYSYGVNSTEKGDLSSESTVSRIRTEHFPLTLESARPSHTSQYLCASRGVTGSQYFGPGTRLTVL.

The CDR3 region has the DNA TGTGCCAGCAGCGTGGGACTAGCGGGGAACACAGATACGCAGTATTTT. Translation gives CASSVGLAGNTDTQYF. V usage is TRBV7-6 and J usage is TRBJ2-3, with 13 bases aligning to TRBD2. J was trimmed by 2 bases and V by 5 bases; bases with no gene match: 4. Per the germline V gene, CDR1 is SGHVS and CDR2 is FNYEAQ. The CDR3 is 16 amino acids.

This clonotype was seen at least ten times. Written as DNA, the CDR3 is TGTGCCAGCAGCTTAGCGGACAGGGCAGATACGCAGTATTTT. It encodes CASSLADRADTQYF. This chain connects TRBV11-3 to TRBJ2-3; TRBD1 matches at 8 bases. V lost 1 base to trimming and J lost 4 bases; unmatched junction nucleotides: 1. The germline CDR1 and CDR2 sequences are SGHNT and YENEEA. The CDR3 runs to 14 residues.

V gene TRBV14 combines with J gene TRBJ1-4, with 10 positions matching TRBD1. Per the germline V gene, CDR1 is SGHDN and CDR2 is FVKESK. This CDR3 is built from 15 residues. With 0 bases clipped from V and 7 bases from J, the junction kept 2 bases outside the gene matches. CDR3 coding DNA: TGTGCCAGCAGCCAAGATGGGACAGGGGTTGAAAAACTGTTTTTT. Its translation: CASSQDGTGVEKLFF.

J is TRBJ2-3 and V is TRBV7-9, with 14 nucleotides matching TRBD2. Germline CDR1 reads SEHNR; CDR2 reads FQNEAQ (reference sequence). The CDR3 loop spans 16 amino acids. V was clipped by 7 bases and J by 2 bases; unmatched bases: 5. CDR3 residues: CASIGTSGRATDTQYF. CDR3 sequence (DNA): TGTGCCAGCATCGGGACTAGCGGGAGAGCCACAGATACGCAGTATTTT.

V and J are TRBV29-1 and TRBJ2-1, with 9 positions matching TRBD1. The CDR3 is made up of 12 amino acids. Germline lookup yields CDR1 SQVTM and CDR2 ANQGSEA. After removal of 6 bases from V and 9 bases from J, the junction contained 6 bases not matched to a gene. CDR3 in amino acids: CSVGQGGIEQFF. The CDR3, as DNA: TGCAGCGTGGGACAGGGCGGGATTGAGCAGTTCTTC.

As concerns this clonotype: At one boundary the junction diverges from the germline segment, which might be a read error. The chain joins TRBV20-1 to TRBJ1-1, with D possibly being TRBD1 (6 bases). CDR3 length: 13 residues. Per germline, CDR1 DFQATT and CDR2 SNEGSKA (reference sequence). CDR3 in DNA: TGCAGTGCTAGACAGGGGATCAGCACTGAAGCTTCCTTT. Residues: CSARQGISTEASF.

A word on this clonotype: This may arise from a read error, as a much more abundant clone is one base away. This chain joins TRBV28 and TRBJ1-2; 9 bases map to TRBD1. The CDR3 has 15 residues. V shed 9 bases and J 1 base; nucleotides not matched to a gene: 9. Germline CDR1 reads MDHEN; CDR2 reads SYDVKM. Here the CDR3 reads CARGNPGQGNYGYTF. The CDR3 nucleotides read TGTGCCAGGGGAAATCCGGGACAGGGTAACTATGGCTACACCTTC.

CDR3 DNA: TGTGCCAGCAGAGAACGGGACAGGTACACCTACGAGCAGTACTTC. Translation gives CASRERDRYTYEQYF. The rearrangement joins TRBV25-1 to TRBJ2-7; 8 bases map to TRBD1. V shed 6 bases and J 2 bases; nucleotides not matched to a gene: 9. There are 15 residues in the CDR3. Germline CDR1 MGHDK, CDR2 SYGVNS.

J is TRBJ1-1 and V is TRBV2; D not resolved. Trimming shortened V by 3 bases and J by 9 bases, and 20 bases separated the two germline ends. Germline values: CDR1 SNHLY, CDR2 FYNNEI. The CDR3 is made up of 15 amino acids. CDR3 protein: CASSETSGPWEKAFF. In DNA, the CDR3 is TGTGCCAGCAGTGAGACTAGCGGGCCGTGGGAGAAAGCTTTCTTT.

J is TRBJ2-7 and V is TRBV11-1, with TRBD1 matching 7 bases. The CDR3 contains 14 residues. V was clipped by 5 bases and J by 5 bases; unmatched bases: 9. Per germline, CDR1 SGHAT and CDR2 FQDESV (reference sequence). CDR3 in amino acids: CASSQTGNRNEQYF. The CDR3, as DNA: TGTGCCAGCAGCCAGACAGGGAATAGGAACGAGCAGTACTTC.

In this sample, this clonotype turned up many times. At one boundary the junction diverges from the germline segment, which might be a read error. V is TRBV19 and J is TRBJ2-5, with 9 bases lining up with TRBD1. Per the germline V gene, CDR1 is LNHDA and CDR2 is SQIVND (reference sequence). The CDR3 contains 15 residues. CDR3 DNA sequence: TGTGCCAGTAGTATGGGGGTTCGGGACAGGGTAGGGGTTGACTTC. This codes for CASSMGVRDRVGVDF.

The V gene is TRBV24-1, the J gene TRBJ2-1; 7 bases match TRBD1. J gave up 7 bases and V 4 bases, and 6 bases lay outside the gene matches. The germline CDR1 and CDR2 sequences are KGHDR and SFDVKD. The CDR3 length is 14 residues. The CDR3 protein is CATSDPGTVNEQFF. The DNA of the CDR3 is TGTGCCACCAGTGACCCCGGGACAGTAAATGAGCAGTTCTTC.

The chain is built from TRBV24-1 and TRBJ2-5; tentative D call: TRBD2 (7 bases). Germline CDR1 reads KGHDR; CDR2 reads SFDVKD. Trimming took off 1 base at V and 2 bases at J, with 10 bases between the two ends. CDR3 size: 15 residues. In DNA form, the CDR3 reads TGTGCCACCAGTGATTTAGGGAGGGGGCAAGAGACCCAGTACTTC. It codes for CATSDLGRGQETQYF.

The J gene is TRBJ2-1, the V gene TRBV29-1, with no clear D. CDR1 is SQVTM, CDR2 ANQGSEA, per germline. The ends were cut back, 1 base at V and 9 bases at J, with 4 bases in the middle. The length of the CDR3 is 10 residues. The CDR3 loop is CSVEGGEQFF. The CDR3 bases are TGCAGCGTTGAAGGGGGTGAGCAGTTCTTC.

The sample holds many counts of this clonotype. The chain has TRBV2 and TRBJ2-5; D uncertain. This CDR3 has 13 residues. CDR1 and CDR2 (germline): SNHLY, FYNNEI. With 8 bases removed from V and 0 bases from J, the gap between germline ends came to 10 bases. CDR3 in DNA: TGTGCCAGCTTGGAACAGAACCAAGAGACCCAGTACTTC. Translated, it gives CASLEQNQETQYF.

This clonotype was detected ten times or more. The chain links TRBV19 to TRBJ1-2; TRBD1 agrees at 7 bases. CDR1 and CDR2 from the germline V gene are LNHDA and SQIVND (reference sequence). This CDR3 contains 15 residues. With 4 bases clipped from V and 4 bases from J, the junction kept 9 bases outside the gene matches. CDR3 in amino acids: CASSTSTGVGYGYTF. The CDR3 DNA reads as TGTGCCAGTAGTACCAGCACAGGGGTTGGCTATGGCTACACCTTC.

This clonotype was recorded only once. The V gene is TRBV7-3, the J gene TRBJ2-1; 15 bases fit TRBD2. Germline CDR1 SGHTA, CDR2 FQGTGA. This CDR3 has 18 amino acids. Unmatched junction bases numbered 5, after V lost 5 bases and J lost 0 bases. Here the CDR3 reads CASSPGTSGRPSYNEQFF. The CDR3 DNA reads as TGTGCCAGCAGCCCCGGGACTAGCGGGAGGCCCTCCTACAATGAGCAGTTCTTC.

V is TRBV6-6 and J is TRBJ1-3; possible D gene TRBD1, 6 bases. There are 14 residues in the CDR3. The V end was cut by 4 bases, the J end by 14 bases, with 21 bases between. Germline values: CDR1 MNHNY, CDR2 SVGAGI (reference sequence). The DNA for the CDR3 is TGTGCCAGCAGTTCCCTCGGGGGGGCGTTCGTCCTATATTTT. Its translation: CASSSLGGAFVLYF.

A word on this clonotype: The final CDR3 position lacks the conserved phenylalanine or tryptophan, pointing to a likely read error. The chain joins TRBV7-6 to TRBJ2-5; 11 bases fit TRBD2. The length of the CDR3 is 16 residues. CDR1 is SGHVS, CDR2 FNYEAQ, per germline. The CDR3 here is CASSRDSGRALETQYV. In nucleotides, the CDR3 is TGCGCCAGCAGCCGGGATAGCGGGAGGGCCTTAGAGACCCAGTACGTC.

This clonotype was recorded many times. The chain uses TRBV20-1 and TRBJ2-7, with no clear D. Germline values: CDR1 DFQATT, CDR2 SNEGSKA (reference sequence). V was trimmed by 8 bases and J by 5 bases, leaving 16 bases between them. This CDR3 is 12 amino acids long. The CDR3 spells CSPRSSGDEQYF. Written as DNA, the CDR3 is TGCAGTCCTCGGTCCAGTGGGGACGAGCAGTACTTC.

This clonotype was recorded once. This rearrangement joins TRBV5-1 to TRBJ1-4; tentative D call: TRBD1 (6 bases). Germline V gene sequence: CDR1 SGHRS, CDR2 YFSETQ. CDR3 length: 14 residues. V lost 2 bases to trimming and J lost 5 bases, with 10 bases between them. The CDR3: CASSLNRANEKLFF. DNA for the CDR3: TGCGCCAGCAGCTTAAACAGGGCGAATGAAAAACTGTTTTTT. The complete variable domain, with remaining parts taken from reference TRBV5-1 and TRBJ1-4, reads KAGVTQTPRYLIKTRGQQVTLSCSPISGHRSVSWYQQTPGQGLQFLFEYFSETQRNKGNFPGRFSGRQFSNSRSEMNVSTLELGDSALYLCASSLNRANEKLFFGSGTQLSVL.

The gene calls are TRBV10-2 and TRBJ1-4, with 7 bases fitting TRBD1. Germline loops: CDR1 WSHSY, CDR2 SAAADI. This CDR3 spans 15 amino acids. V lost 4 bases, J lost 8 bases, and 10 bases stayed unmatched. CDR3 sequence: CASSGDGTAPEKLFF. The CDR3, as DNA: TGCGCCAGCAGTGGGGACGGGACAGCACCAGAAAAACTGTTTTTT.

By proportion, this clonotype is medium-sized. The chain is built from TRBV29-1 and TRBJ1-1; D perhaps matches TRBD1 (6 bases). Germline V lookup: CDR1 SQVTM, CDR2 ANQGSEA. V was cut by 7 bases and J by 3 bases, with 15 bases left in between. The CDR3 sequence is 13 residues long. The CDR3: CSAPRGRDTEAFF. The CDR3 nucleotides read TGCAGCGCGCCTCGGGGGCGGGACACTGAAGCTTTCTTT.